This is a list of T cell receptor beta chains from one sample in a study of vaccination effects on CD4 cells after COVID-19. No antigen is known for these receptors. The assay was immunoSEQ multiplex PCR, and TCRdb's table has in-frame clones only and misses some. The sample contains more than 20,000 clones, approximately 80% of which appear only once. This specimen consisted of CD4+ T cells from PBMCs cultured with HCoV-NL63 spike peptides, obtained before COVID-19 vaccination. The receptors derive from a human donor who had a prior SARS-CoV-2 infection. The CDR3 runs from the conserved cysteine through the conserved F or W. A D gene is named only where the DNA matches it firmly. Not every row has a clone size; where given, it reads once, few, many or a size class.

-	-	TRBV14	TRBJ1-6	CASSQGRYNSPLHF	TGTGCCAGCAGCCAAGGGCGGTATAATTCACCCCTCCACTTT
-	-	TRBV7-2	TRBJ1-3	CASSLDRQSSDIYF	TGTGCCAGCAGCTTAGACAGACAGTCCTCCGACATATATTTT
-	-	TRBV10-3	TRBJ2-5	CAISESVIGETQYF	TGTGCCATCAGTGAGTCTGTAATCGGGGAGACCCAGTACTTC
-	-	TRBV18	TRBJ2-7	CASSLTATTSEQYF	TGTGCCAGCTCACTCACCGCGACGACGAGCGAGCAGTACTTC
-	TRBD2	TRBV13	TRBJ2-2	CASSWTSPGGELFF	TGTGCCAGCAGCTGGACTAGTCCTGGCGGGGAGCTGTTTTTT
-	-	TRBV6-1	TRBJ1-2	CASSDQRGMGSGYTF	TGTGCCAGCAGTGACCAAAGGGGGATGGGGTCTGGCTACACCTTC
-	TRBD2	TRBV5-1	TRBJ2-1	CASSLGPGEGQQFF	TGCGCCAGCAGCTTGGGCCCGGGGGAGGGGCAGCAGTTCTTC
-	-	TRBV4-2	TRBJ1-2	CASSQDMRQEADGYTF	TGTGCCAGCAGCCAAGATATGAGACAGGAAGCCGATGGCTACACCTTC
once	TRBD2	TRBV3-1/TRBV3-2	TRBJ2-1	CASSSLAGGTYNEQFF	TGTGCCAGCAGCTCACTAGCGGGAGGCACCTACAATGAGCAGTTCTTC
-	TRBD2	TRBV7-2	TRBJ2-5	CASSLVMLAGAETQYF	TGTGCCAGCAGCTTAGTCATGCTAGCGGGGGCAGAGACCCAGTACTTC
-	-	TRBV9	TRBJ2-3	CASSKIGGSDTQYF	TGTGCCAGCAGCAAAATAGGGGGGTCGGATACGCAGTATTTT
-	-	TRBV5-6	TRBJ2-3	CASSFRPHHGDTQYF	TGTGCCAGCAGCTTCCGTCCTCATCACGGGGATACGCAGTATTTT
-	TRBD2	TRBV3-1/TRBV3-2	TRBJ2-2	CASSGLAGGLTGELFF	TGTGCCAGCAGCGGACTAGCGGGGGGGCTCACCGGGGAGCTGTTTTTT
-	-	TRBV6-5	TRBJ2-1	CASSYGRYEQFF	TGTGCCAGCAGTTACGGGCGTTATGAGCAGTTCTTC
-	TRBD2	TRBV24-1	TRBJ2-1	CATSDPGLGSYNEQFF	TGTGCCACCAGTGACCCGGGACTAGGGTCCTACAATGAGCAGTTCTTC
-	TRBD2	TRBV11-1	TRBJ2-1	CASSRGDYDTNEQFF	TGTGCCAGCAGCCGTGGGGACTACGATACCAATGAGCAGTTCTTC
-	-	TRBV7-2	TRBJ1-5	CASSLTRGNQPQHF	TGTGCCAGCAGCTTAACTCGCGGCAATCAGCCCCAGCATTTT
-	-	TRBV5-1	TRBJ2-1	CASSLMGFPGNEQFF	TGCGCCAGCAGCTTGATGGGTTTCCCGGGCAATGAGCAGTTCTTC
few	TRBD2	TRBV5-6	TRBJ2-1	CASTFLGTSGIYEQFF	TGTGCCAGCACCTTCCTCGGGACTAGCGGCATCTATGAGCAGTTCTTC
-	TRBD1	TRBV6-1	TRBJ2-7	CASSSKDRGAYEQYF	TGTGCCAGCAGTTCCAAAGACAGGGGAGCCTACGAGCAGTACTTC
-	-	TRBV3-1/TRBV3-2	TRBJ2-5	CASSRNDPQETQYF	TGTGCCAGCAGCCGAAACGACCCCCAAGAGACCCAGTACTTC
once	-	TRBV3-1/TRBV3-2	TRBJ2-5	CASSQFVQTSQETQYF	TGTGCCAGCAGCCAATTTGTGCAAACCTCCCAAGAGACCCAGTACTTC
-	-	TRBV20-1	TRBJ2-3	CSASSNAMADTQYF	TGCAGTGCTAGTTCTAATGCGATGGCAGATACGCAGTATTTT
few	-	TRBV7-2	TRBJ2-1	CASSLGGGVYNEQFF	TGTGCCAGCAGCTTAGGGGGCGGGGTTTACAATGAGCAGTTCTTC
few	TRBD1	TRBV12-3/TRBV12-4	TRBJ1-1	CASRGRGHTEAFF	TGTGCCAGCAGGGGCAGGGGGCATACTGAAGCTTTCTTT
-	-	TRBV11-3	TRBJ1-1	CASSAEGYTEAFF	TGTGCCAGCAGCGCAGAGGGGTACACTGAAGCTTTCTTT
-	TRBD2	TRBV7-8	TRBJ2-7	CASSWNGLAGGPSSYEQYF	TGTGCCAGCAGCTGGAACGGACTAGCGGGGGGGCCTAGCTCCTACGAGCAGTACTTC
few	TRBD2	TRBV24-1	TRBJ2-1	CATSDLVTSGRGNEQFF	TGTGCCACCAGTGATTTGGTGACTAGCGGGAGGGGAAATGAGCAGTTCTTC
-	-	TRBV12-5	TRBJ1-4	CASGLGLTGSNEKLFF	TGTGCTAGTGGTTTGGGACTCACAGGGTCTAATGAAAAACTGTTTTTT
few	-	TRBV6-2/TRBV6-3	TRBJ1-6	CASSYLNSPLHF	TGTGCCAGCAGTTACCTCAATTCACCCCTCCACTTT
-	-	TRBV18	TRBJ2-7	CASSPSGLSYEQYF	TGTGCCAGCTCACCCTCAGGGTTATCCTACGAGCAGTACTTC
-	-	TRBV18	TRBJ2-5	CASSPMAGYQETQYF	TGTGCCAGCTCACCAATGGCGGGGTACCAAGAGACCCAGTACTTC
-	-	TRBV5-6	TRBJ2-7	CASSITDRIAYEQYF	TGTGCCAGCAGCATTACTGACAGGATTGCCTACGAGCAGTACTTC
-	-	TRBV7-3	TRBJ2-2	CASSWQANTGELFF	TGTGCCAGCAGCTGGCAGGCGAACACCGGGGAGCTGTTTTTT
-	-	TRBV24-1	TRBJ2-3	CATSDPGLGGGPTDTQYF	TGTGCCACCAGTGATCCCGGTTTAGGGGGAGGACCCACAGATACGCAGTATTTT
once	-	TRBV27	TRBJ2-1	CASSPVGGGNNEQFF	TGTGCCAGCAGTCCCGTAGGGGGGGGAAACAATGAGCAGTTCTTC
once	-	TRBV29-1	TRBJ2-1	CSVATRSSYNEQFF	TGCAGCGTTGCTACGAGAAGCTCCTACAATGAGCAGTTCTTC
-	-	TRBV5-1	TRBJ2-3	CASSLGVSAYTDTQYF	TGCGCCAGCAGCTTGGGCGTTAGCGCTTACACAGATACGCAGTATTTT
-	-	TRBV30	TRBJ1-2	CAWGVGYGYTF	TGTGCCTGGGGGGTTGGCTATGGCTACACCTTC
-	TRBD1	TRBV18	TRBJ2-1	CASSPLATGSNEQFF	TGTGCCAGCTCACCCTTGGCGACAGGGTCGAATGAGCAGTTCTTC
-	TRBD2	TRBV2	TRBJ2-5	CASSPMTSGWGETQYF	TGTGCCAGCAGTCCGATGACTAGCGGGTGGGGTGAGACCCAGTACTTC
-	-	TRBV7-2	TRBJ1-2	CASSLYSYGYTF	TGTGCCAGCAGCTTATACAGCTATGGCTACACCTTC
-	TRBD2	TRBV6-5	TRBJ2-1	CASRGGTSGGNEQFF	TGTGCCAGCAGGGGGGGGACTAGCGGGGGCAATGAGCAGTTCTTC
-	-	TRBV12-3/TRBV12-4	TRBJ1-2	CASRSRNYGYTF	TGTGCCAGCAGAAGCCGGAACTATGGCTACACCTTC
-	TRBD1	TRBV4-1	TRBJ1-4	CASSLDRGNEKLFF	TGCGCCAGCAGCCTCGACAGGGGGAATGAAAAACTGTTTTTT
-	TRBD2	TRBV7-9	TRBJ2-1	CASSLALAGSYNEQFF	TGTGCCAGCAGCTTAGCACTAGCGGGCTCCTACAATGAGCAGTTCTTC
-	TRBD1	TRBV19	TRBJ1-2	CASRGPSYGYTF	TGTGCCAGCAGGGGGCCCTCCTATGGCTACACCTTC
-	-	TRBV9	TRBJ2-3	CASSGGVSTDTQYF	TGTGCCAGCAGCGGAGGGGTTAGCACAGATACGCAGTATTTT
-	-	TRBV2	TRBJ2-7	CASSYVEKGQYF	TGTGCCAGCAGTTATGTGGAGAAGGGACAGTACTTC
-	TRBD1	TRBV4-2	TRBJ2-7	CASSLRQGPYEQYF	TGTGCCAGCAGCCTACGACAGGGGCCCTACGAGCAGTACTTC
few	-	TRBV7-9	TRBJ2-7	CASTRRGSYEQYF	TGTGCCAGCACCAGAAGGGGCAGCTACGAGCAGTACTTC
once	-	TRBV2	TRBJ2-7	CASSPEGRDSSISYEQYF	TGTGCCAGCAGTCCCGAAGGACGGGACTCTTCTATATCCTACGAGCAGTACTTC
-	-	TRBV25-1	TRBJ1-2	CASSDHNLAAQQYGYTF	TGTGCCAGCAGTGACCACAACTTGGCGGCCCAACAATATGGCTACACCTTC
-	-	TRBV7-2	TRBJ1-2	CASSLGHVRGGYGYTF	TGTGCCAGCAGCTTAGGTCACGTTCGGGGTGGCTATGGCTACACCTTC
-	-	TRBV6-1	TRBJ2-7	CASSEATPYEQYF	TGTGCCAGCAGTGAAGCTACACCCTACGAGCAGTACTTC
-	TRBD2	TRBV7-6	TRBJ2-3	CASSPLAGGTDTQYF	TGTGCCAGCAGCCCCTTAGCGGGGGGCACAGATACGCAGTATTTT
-	TRBD2	TRBV9	TRBJ2-7	CASSSHSGTSLYEQYF	TGTGCCAGCAGCTCCCACTCCGGGACTAGCCTCTACGAGCAGTACTTC
-	-	TRBV25-1	TRBJ2-3	CASNRGTDTQYF	TGTGCCAGCAACCGGGGGACAGATACGCAGTATTTT
-	TRBD2	TRBV5-1	TRBJ2-1	CASSYLAGAYNEQFF	TGCGCCAGCAGTTACTTAGCGGGGGCCTACAATGAGCAGTTCTTC